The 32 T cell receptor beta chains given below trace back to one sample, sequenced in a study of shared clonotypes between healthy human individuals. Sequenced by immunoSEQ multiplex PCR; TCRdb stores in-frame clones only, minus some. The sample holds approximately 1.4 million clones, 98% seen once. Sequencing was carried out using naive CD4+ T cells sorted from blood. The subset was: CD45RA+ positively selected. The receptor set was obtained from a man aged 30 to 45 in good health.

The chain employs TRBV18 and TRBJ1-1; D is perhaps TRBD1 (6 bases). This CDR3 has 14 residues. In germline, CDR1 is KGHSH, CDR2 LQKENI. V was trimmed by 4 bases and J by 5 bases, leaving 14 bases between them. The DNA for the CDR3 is TGTGCCAGCTCACAGGGGGGAGATTGGACTGAAGCTTTCTTT. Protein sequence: CASSQGGDWTEAFF.

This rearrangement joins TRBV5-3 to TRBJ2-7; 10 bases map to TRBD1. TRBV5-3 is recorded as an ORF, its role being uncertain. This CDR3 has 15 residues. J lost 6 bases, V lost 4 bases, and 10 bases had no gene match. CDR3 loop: CARSKDPGQGFEQYF. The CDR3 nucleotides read TGTGCCAGAAGCAAGGATCCGGGACAGGGGTTCGAGCAGTACTTC.

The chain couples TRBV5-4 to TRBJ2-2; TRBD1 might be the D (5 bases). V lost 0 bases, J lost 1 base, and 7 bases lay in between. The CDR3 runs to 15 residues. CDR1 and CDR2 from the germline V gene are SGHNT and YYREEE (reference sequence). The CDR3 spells CASSLEGENTGELFF. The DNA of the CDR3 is TGTGCCAGCAGCTTGGAAGGGGAGAACACCGGGGAGCTGTTTTTT.

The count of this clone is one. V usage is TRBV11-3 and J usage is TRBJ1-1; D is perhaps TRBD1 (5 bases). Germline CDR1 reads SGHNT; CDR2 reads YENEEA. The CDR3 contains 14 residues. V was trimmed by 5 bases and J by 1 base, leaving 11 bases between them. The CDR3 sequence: CASSQQDGNTEAFF. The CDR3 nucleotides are TGTGCCAGCAGCCAACAGGACGGGAACACTGAAGCTTTCTTT.

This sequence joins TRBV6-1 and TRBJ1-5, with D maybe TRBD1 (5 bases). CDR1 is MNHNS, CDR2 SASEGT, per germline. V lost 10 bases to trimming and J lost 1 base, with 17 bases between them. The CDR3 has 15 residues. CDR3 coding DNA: TGTGCCACCAGGGCGTGGTTGAACAGCAATCAGCCCCAGCATTTT. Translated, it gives CATRAWLNSNQPQHF.

The CDR3 protein is CATAIRGTSTDTQYF. The CDR3 DNA follows: TGTGCCACCGCAATTCGGGGGACTAGCACAGATACGCAGTATTTT. This chain joins TRBV5-6 and TRBJ2-3, with a weak D call TRBD2 (6 bases). Trimming left V 9 bases short and J 0 bases short, with 17 bases between. The germline V gene encodes CDR1 SGHDT and CDR2 YYEEEE. This CDR3 spans 15 amino acids.

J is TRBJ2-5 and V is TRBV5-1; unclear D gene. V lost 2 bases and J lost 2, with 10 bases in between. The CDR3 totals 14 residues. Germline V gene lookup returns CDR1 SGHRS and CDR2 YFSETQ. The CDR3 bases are TGCGCCAGCAGCTTTGACGGACGGCAAGAGACCCAGTACTTC. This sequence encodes CASSFDGRQETQYF.

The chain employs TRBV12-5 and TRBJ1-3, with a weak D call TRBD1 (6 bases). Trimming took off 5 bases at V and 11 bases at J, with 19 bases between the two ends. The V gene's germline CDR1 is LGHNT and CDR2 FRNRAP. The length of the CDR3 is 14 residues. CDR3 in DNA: TGTGCTAGTGGTCCCTCCGGGGCGCGGGGGCCCATATATTTT. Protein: CASGPSGARGPIYF.

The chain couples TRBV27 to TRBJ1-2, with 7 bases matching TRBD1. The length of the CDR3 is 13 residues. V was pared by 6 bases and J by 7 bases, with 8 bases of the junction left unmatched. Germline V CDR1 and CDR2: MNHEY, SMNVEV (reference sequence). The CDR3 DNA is TGTGCCAGCAGAGGGACAGCCGCCGGTGGCTACACCTTC. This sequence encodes CASRGTAAGGYTF.

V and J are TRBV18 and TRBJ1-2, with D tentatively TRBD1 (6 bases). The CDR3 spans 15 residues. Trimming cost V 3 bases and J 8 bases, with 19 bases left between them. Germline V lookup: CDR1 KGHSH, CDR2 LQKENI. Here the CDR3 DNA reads TGTGCCAGCTCACCGAGTCGGGGGGCGCAGGTCGGCTACACCTTC. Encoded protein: CASSPSRGAQVGYTF.

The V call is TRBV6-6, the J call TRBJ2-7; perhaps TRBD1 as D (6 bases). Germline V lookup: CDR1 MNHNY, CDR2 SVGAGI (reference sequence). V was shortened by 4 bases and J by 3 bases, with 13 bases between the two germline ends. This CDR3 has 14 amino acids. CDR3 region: CASSSWTEIYEQYF. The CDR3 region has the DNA TGTGCCAGCAGTTCCTGGACAGAGATCTACGAGCAGTACTTC.

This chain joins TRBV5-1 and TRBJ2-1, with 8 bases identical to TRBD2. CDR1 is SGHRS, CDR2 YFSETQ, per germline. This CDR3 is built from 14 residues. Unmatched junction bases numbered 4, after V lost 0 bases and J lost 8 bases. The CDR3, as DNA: TGCGCCAGCAGCTTGGGTCGGGAGGGTGATGAGCAGTTCTTC. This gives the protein CASSLGREGDEQFF.

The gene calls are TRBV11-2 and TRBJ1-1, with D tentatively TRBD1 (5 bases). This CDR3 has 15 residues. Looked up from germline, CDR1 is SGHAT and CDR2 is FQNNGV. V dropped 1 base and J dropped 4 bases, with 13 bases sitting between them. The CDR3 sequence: CASSLGTRDSTEAFF. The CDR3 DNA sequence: TGTGCCAGCAGCTTAGGAACCAGGGATAGCACTGAAGCTTTCTTT.

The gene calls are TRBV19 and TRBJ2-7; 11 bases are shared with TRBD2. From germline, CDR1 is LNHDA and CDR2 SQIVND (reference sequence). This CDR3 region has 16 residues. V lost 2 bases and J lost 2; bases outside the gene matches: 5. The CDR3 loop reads CASSITSGSRTYEQYF. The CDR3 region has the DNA TGTGCCAGTAGTATAACTAGCGGGAGCCGAACCTACGAGCAGTACTTC.

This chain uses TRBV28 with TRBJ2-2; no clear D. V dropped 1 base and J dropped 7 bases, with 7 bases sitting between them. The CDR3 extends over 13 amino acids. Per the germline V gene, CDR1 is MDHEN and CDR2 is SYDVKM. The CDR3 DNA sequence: TGTGCCAGCAGTTTATTGGGGAACGGGGAGCTGTTTTTT. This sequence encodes CASSLLGNGELFF.

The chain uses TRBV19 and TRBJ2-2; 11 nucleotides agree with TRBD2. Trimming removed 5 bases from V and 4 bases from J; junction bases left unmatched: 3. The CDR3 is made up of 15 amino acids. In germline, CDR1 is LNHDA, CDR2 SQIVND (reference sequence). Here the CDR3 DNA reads TGTGCCAGTAGTCAAGGACTAGCGGGCACCGGGGAGCTGTTTTTT. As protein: CASSQGLAGTGELFF. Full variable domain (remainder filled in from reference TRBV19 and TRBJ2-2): DGGITQSPKYLFRKEGQNVTLSCEQNLNHDAMYWYRQDPGQGLRLIYYSQIVNDFQKGDIAEGYSVSREKKESFPLTVTSAQKNPTAFYLCASSQGLAGTGELFFGEGSRLTVL.

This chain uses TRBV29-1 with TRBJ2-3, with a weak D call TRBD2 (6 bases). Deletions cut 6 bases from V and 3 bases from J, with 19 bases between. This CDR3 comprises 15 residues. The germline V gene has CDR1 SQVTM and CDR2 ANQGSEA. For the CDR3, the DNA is TGCAGCGTGGGGGGACCTGGAGGGGTGACAGATACGCAGTATTTT. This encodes CSVGGPGGVTDTQYF.

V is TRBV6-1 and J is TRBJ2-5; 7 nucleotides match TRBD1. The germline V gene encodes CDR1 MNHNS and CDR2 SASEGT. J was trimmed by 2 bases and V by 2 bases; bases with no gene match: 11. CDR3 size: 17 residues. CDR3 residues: CASSEPQTGLLQETQYF. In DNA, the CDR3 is TGTGCCAGCAGTGAACCCCAGACAGGGCTTTTACAAGAGACCCAGTACTTC.

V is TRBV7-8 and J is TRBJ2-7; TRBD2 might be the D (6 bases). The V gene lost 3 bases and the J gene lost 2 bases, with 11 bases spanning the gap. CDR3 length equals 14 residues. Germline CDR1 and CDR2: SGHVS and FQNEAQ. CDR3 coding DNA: TGTGCCAGCAGCTTTAGCGGAGTTACCTACGAGCAGTACTTC. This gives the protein CASSFSGVTYEQYF.

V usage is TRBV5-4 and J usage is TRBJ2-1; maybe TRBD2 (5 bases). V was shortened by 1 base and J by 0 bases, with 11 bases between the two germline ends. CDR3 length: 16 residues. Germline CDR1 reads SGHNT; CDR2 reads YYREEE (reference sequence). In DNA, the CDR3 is TGTGCCAGCAGCTTGTACAGTGACTACTCCTACAATGAGCAGTTCTTC. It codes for CASSLYSDYSYNEQFF.

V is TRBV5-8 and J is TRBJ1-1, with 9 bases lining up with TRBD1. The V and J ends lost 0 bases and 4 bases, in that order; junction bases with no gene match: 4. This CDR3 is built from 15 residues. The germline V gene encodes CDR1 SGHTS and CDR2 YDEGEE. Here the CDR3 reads CASSLGDREGTEAFF. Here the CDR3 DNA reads TGTGCCAGCAGCTTGGGGGACAGGGAGGGCACTGAAGCTTTCTTT.

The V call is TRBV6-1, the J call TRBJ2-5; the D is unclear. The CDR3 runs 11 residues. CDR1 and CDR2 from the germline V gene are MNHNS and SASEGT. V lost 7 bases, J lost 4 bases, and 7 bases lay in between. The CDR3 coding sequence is TGTGCCAGCACGGTGAGAGAGACCCAGTACTTC. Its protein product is CASTVRETQYF.

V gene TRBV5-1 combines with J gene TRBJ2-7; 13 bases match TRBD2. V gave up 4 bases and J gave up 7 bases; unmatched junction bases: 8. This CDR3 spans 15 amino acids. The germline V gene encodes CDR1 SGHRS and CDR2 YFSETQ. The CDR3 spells CASSPPGLAGLEQYF. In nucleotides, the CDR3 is TGCGCCAGCAGCCCACCGGGACTAGCGGGACTTGAGCAGTACTTC.

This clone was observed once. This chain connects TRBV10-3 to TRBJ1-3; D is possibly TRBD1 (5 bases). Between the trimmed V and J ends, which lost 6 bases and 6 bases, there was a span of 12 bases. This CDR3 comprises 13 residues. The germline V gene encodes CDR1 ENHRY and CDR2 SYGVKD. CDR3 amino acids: CAIRKEGENTIYF. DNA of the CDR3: TGTGCCATCAGGAAGGAAGGGGAAAACACCATATATTTT.

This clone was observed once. The CDR3 here is CASSQGTRNTEAFF. CDR3 nucleotide sequence: TGCGCCAGCAGCCAAGGGACACGGAACACTGAAGCTTTCTTT. J is TRBJ1-1 and V is TRBV4-1, with D tentatively TRBD1 (5 bases). Germline-derived CDR1 and CDR2 are MGHRA and YSYEKL. This CDR3 is built from 14 residues. With 1 base removed from V and 1 base from J, the gap between germline ends came to 7 bases.

This CDR3 is CAISGGTFSGANVLTF. In nucleotides, the CDR3 is TGTGCCATCTCAGGGGGCACCTTCTCTGGGGCCAACGTCCTGACTTTC. V and J are TRBV10-3 and TRBJ2-6; TRBD1 matches 8 bases. Trimming at V came to 8 bases and at J to 0 bases, leaving 6 bases not matched to a gene. CDR1 ENHRY and CDR2 SYGVKD come from the germline V gene. The CDR3 is made up of 16 amino acids.

CDR3 sequence: CSVGGGNTIYF. In DNA, the CDR3 is TGCAGCGTTGGAGGGGGAAACACCATATATTTT. The chain uses TRBV29-1 and TRBJ1-3; D ambiguous. From germline, CDR1 is SQVTM and CDR2 ANQGSEA. Deletions cut 4 bases from V and 4 bases from J, with 5 bases between. The CDR3 extends over 11 amino acids.

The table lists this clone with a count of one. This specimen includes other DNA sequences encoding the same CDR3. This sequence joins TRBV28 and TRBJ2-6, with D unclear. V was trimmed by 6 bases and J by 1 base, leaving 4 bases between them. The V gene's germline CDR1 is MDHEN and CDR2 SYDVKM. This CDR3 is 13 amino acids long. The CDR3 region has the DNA TGTGCCAGCAGACCATCTGGGGCCAACGTCCTGACTTTC. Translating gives CASRPSGANVLTF.

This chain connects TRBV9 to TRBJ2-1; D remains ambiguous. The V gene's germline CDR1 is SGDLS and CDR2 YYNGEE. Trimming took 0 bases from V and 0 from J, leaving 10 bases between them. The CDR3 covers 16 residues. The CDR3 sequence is CASSVGRPSSYNEQFF. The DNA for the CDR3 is TGTGCCAGCAGCGTAGGGCGGCCCAGCTCCTACAATGAGCAGTTCTTC.

CDR3 DNA sequence: TGTGCCAGCAGTTACTCGATGGGCGTAAATGAGCAGTTCTTC. Translating gives CASSYSMGVNEQFF. The V gene is TRBV6-6, the J gene TRBJ2-1; no clear D. Germline V gene lookup returns CDR1 MNHNY and CDR2 SVGAGI (reference sequence). CDR3 length: 14 amino acids. V was cut by 0 bases and J by 7 bases, with 10 bases left in between.

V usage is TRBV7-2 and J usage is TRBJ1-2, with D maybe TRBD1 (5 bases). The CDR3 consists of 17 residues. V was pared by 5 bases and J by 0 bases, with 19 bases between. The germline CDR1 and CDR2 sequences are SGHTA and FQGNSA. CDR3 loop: CASSPSHSGFTNYGYTF. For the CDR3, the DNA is TGTGCCAGCAGCCCCTCCCACTCAGGGTTCACTAACTATGGCTACACCTTC. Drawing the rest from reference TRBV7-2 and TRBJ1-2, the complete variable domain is GAGVSQSPSNKVTEKGKDVELRCDPISGHTALYWYRQSLGQGLEFLIYFQGNSAPDKSGLPSDRFSAERTGGSVSTLTIQRTQQEDSAVYLCASSPSHSGFTNYGYTFGSGTRLTVV.

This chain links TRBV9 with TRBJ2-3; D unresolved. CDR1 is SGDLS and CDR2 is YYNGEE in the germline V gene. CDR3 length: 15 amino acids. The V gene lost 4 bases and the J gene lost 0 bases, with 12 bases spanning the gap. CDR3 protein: CASSPRLDSTDTQYF. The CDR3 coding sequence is TGTGCCAGCAGCCCCCGATTGGACAGCACAGATACGCAGTATTTT.